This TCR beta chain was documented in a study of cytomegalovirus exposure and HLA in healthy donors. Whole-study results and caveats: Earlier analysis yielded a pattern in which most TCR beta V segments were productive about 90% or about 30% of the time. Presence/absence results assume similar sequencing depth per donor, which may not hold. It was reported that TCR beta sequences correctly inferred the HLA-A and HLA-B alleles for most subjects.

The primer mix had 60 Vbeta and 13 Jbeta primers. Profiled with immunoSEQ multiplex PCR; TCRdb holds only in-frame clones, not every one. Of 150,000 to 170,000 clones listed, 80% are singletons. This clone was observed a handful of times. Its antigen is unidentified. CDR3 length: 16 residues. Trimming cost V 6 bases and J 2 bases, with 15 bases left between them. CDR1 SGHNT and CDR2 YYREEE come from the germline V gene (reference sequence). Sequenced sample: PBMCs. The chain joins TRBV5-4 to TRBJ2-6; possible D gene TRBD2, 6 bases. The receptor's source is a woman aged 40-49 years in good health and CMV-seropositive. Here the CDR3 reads CASTNTTSPGANVLTF. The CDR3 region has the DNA TGTGCCAGCACCAACACCACTAGCCCTGGGGCCAACGTCCTGACTTTC.